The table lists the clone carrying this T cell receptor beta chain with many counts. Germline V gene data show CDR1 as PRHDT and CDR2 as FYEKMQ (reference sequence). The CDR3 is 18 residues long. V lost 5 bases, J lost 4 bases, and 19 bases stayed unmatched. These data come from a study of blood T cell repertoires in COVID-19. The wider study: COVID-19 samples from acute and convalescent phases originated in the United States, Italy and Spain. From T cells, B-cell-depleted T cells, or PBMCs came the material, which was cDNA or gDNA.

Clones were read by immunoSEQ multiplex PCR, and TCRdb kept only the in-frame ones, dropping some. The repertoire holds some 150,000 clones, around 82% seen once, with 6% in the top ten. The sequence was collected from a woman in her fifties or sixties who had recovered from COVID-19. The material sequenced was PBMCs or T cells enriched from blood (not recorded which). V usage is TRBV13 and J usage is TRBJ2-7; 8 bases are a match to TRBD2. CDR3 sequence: CASSPGPGEAGAAYEQYV. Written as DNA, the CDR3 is TGTGCCAGCAGCCCCGGTCCAGGGGAAGCGGGGGCCGCTTACGAGCAGTACGTC.